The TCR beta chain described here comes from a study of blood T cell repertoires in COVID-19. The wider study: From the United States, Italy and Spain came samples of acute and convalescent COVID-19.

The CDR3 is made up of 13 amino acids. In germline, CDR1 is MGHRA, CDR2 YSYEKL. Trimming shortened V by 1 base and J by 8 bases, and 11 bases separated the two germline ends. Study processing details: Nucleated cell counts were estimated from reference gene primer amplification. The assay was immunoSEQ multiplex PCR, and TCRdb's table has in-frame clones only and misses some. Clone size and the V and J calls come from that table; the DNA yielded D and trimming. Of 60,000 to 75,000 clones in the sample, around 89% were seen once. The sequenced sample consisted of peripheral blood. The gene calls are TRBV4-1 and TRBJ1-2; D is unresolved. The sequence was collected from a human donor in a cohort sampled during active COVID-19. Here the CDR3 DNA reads TGCGCCAGCAGCCAAGCCCCAGGTGGCGGCTACACCTTC. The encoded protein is CASSQAPGGGYTF.